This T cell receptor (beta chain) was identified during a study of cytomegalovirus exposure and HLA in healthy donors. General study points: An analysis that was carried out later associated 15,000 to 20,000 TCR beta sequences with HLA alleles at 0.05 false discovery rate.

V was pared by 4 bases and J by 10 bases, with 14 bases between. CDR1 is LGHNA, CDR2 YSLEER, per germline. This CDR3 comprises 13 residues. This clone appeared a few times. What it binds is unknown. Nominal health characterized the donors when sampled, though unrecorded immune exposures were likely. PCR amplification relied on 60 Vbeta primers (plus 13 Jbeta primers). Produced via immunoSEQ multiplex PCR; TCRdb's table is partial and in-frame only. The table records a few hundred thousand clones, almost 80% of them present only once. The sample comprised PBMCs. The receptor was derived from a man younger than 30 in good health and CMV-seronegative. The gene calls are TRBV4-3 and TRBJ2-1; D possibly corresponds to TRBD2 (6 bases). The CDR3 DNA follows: TGCGCCAGCAGCCCGCGCCGGGACTCCGAGCAGTTCTTC. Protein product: CASSPRRDSEQFF.